Listed here are 29 T cell receptor beta chains from one sample, sequenced in a study of T cell repertoires in cytomegalovirus infection. TCRdb recomputed calls from the reads with MiXCR, one row per CDR3 protein. The sample yields 740,000 or so distinct CDR3 sequences, about a third seen once. Sequenced: PBMCs. These receptors were obtained from a human donor in good health (CMV status not recorded). Some clones in this sample may be carry-over from other donors' samples.

The CDR3 sequence: CASSLRTSASTDTQYF. In DNA form, the CDR3 reads TGTGCCAGCAGCTTGAGGACTAGCGCGAGCACAGATACGCAGTATTTT. V usage is TRBV5-4 and J usage is TRBJ2-3, with 9 bases lining up with TRBD2. This CDR3 is built from 16 residues. Per the germline V gene, CDR1 is SGHNT and CDR2 is YYREEE (reference sequence). Trimming took 1 base from V and 0 from J; bases not matched to a gene: 3.

The CDR3 region is CASSLNPESYEQYF. DNA of the CDR3: TGCGCCAGCAGCTTGAACCCGGAAAGCTACGAGCAGTACTTC. The genes are TRBV5-1 and TRBJ2-7; D is uncertain. Per the germline V gene, CDR1 is SGHRS and CDR2 is YFSETQ. Deletions cut 1 base from V and 3 bases from J, with 11 bases between. The length of the CDR3 is 14 residues.

This clonotype was detected a few times. The rearrangement uses TRBV9 and TRBJ2-3; D is ambiguous. With 0 bases removed from V and 1 base from J, the gap between germline ends came to 9 bases. Germline V lookup: CDR1 SGDLS, CDR2 YYNGEE. The CDR3 consists of 15 residues. For the CDR3, the DNA is TGTGCCAGCAGCGTAGAGGTAGGGCGCACAGATACGCAGTATTTT. Protein sequence: CASSVEVGRTDTQYF.

This clonotype was counted a few times. J is TRBJ2-7 and V is TRBV5-1; 7 bases are shared with TRBD1. Germline CDR1 reads SGHRS; CDR2 reads YFSETQ. This CDR3 is built from 16 residues. The junction had 9 bases not matched to a gene; V was cut back by 0 bases and J by 3 bases. This CDR3 reads CASSLDSGGKVYEQYF. The CDR3 DNA is TGCGCCAGCAGCTTGGATTCAGGGGGTAAGGTCTACGAGCAGTACTTC.

The gene calls are TRBV6-5 and TRBJ1-5, with a tentative D call TRBD1 (6 bases). The CDR3 is 13 amino acids. Trimming took 5 bases from V and 3 from J, leaving 8 bases between them. Germline-derived CDR1 and CDR2 are MNHEY and SVGAGI. CDR3 sequence: CASSRTVNQPQHF. In DNA, the CDR3 is TGTGCCAGCAGTAGGACAGTCAATCAGCCCCAGCATTTT.

The chain is built from TRBV11-1 and TRBJ2-4; 7 nucleotides align to TRBD2. Germline CDR1 reads SGHAT; CDR2 reads FQDESV (reference sequence). CDR3 length: 14 residues. Trimming at V came to 5 bases and at J to 8 bases, leaving 9 bases not matched to a gene. In nucleotides, the CDR3 is TGTGCCAGCAGCCCCTCTGGCGGGAGTGACATTCAGTACTTC. Residues: CASSPSGGSDIQYF.

This rearrangement joins TRBV28 to TRBJ1-1; TRBD1 is a possible D gene (5 bases). Trimming took off 6 bases at V and 1 base at J, with 12 bases between the two ends. CDR3 length equals 14 residues. Germline-derived CDR1 and CDR2 are MDHEN and SYDVKM. CDR3 sequence (DNA): TGTGCCAGCAGCCCGACAGTTACGAACACTGAAGCTTTCTTT. Translated, it gives CASSPTVTNTEAFF.

This clonotype was recorded many times. The V call is TRBV11-3, the J call TRBJ1-1; a weak D match, TRBD1 (6 bases). CDR1 SGHNT and CDR2 YENEEA come from the germline V gene. With 1 base removed from V and 3 bases from J, the gap between germline ends came to 15 bases. The CDR3 loop spans 16 amino acids. The CDR3 DNA is TGTGCCAGCAGCTTAGGGTTCCAGGGGAGGGACACTGAAGCTTTCTTT. It encodes CASSLGFQGRDTEAFF. Looking up the rest from reference TRBV11-3 and TRBJ1-1 gives the full variable domain: EAGVVQSPRYKIIEKKQPVAFWCNPISGHNTLYWYLQNLGQGPELLIRYENEEAVDDSQLPKDRFSAERLKGVDSTLKIQPAELGDSAVYLCASSLGFQGRDTEAFFGQGTRLTVV.

The V call is TRBV24-1, the J call TRBJ2-5, with 14 bases that match TRBD2. After removal of 0 bases from V and 5 bases from J, the junction contained 4 bases not matched to a gene. The CDR3 contains 17 residues. Per the germline V gene, CDR1 is KGHDR and CDR2 is SFDVKD. The CDR3 DNA follows: TGTGCCACCAGTGATTTGCGACTAGCGGGGGGGCAGGAGACCCAGTACTTC. This translates into CATSDLRLAGGQETQYF.

The chain combines TRBV7-9 with TRBJ2-5; D perhaps matches TRBD1 (6 bases). Germline assignment: CDR1 SEHNR and CDR2 FQNEAQ (reference sequence). The CDR3 is made up of 13 amino acids. Deletions cut 5 bases from V and 4 bases from J, with 11 bases between. The CDR3 region has the DNA TGTGCCAGCAGCAAGGGGGAAGGAGAGACCCAGTACTTC. This encodes CASSKGEGETQYF.

This clonotype appeared a few times. Sequence at one end of the junction differs from germline and may be a read error. The gene calls are TRBV7-7 and TRBJ2-7, with D possibly being TRBD2 (7 bases). CDR3 size: 13 residues. Germline V lookup: CDR1 SSHAT, CDR2 FNYEAQ (reference sequence). The CDR3 loop reads CASSHPGGREQYF. The CDR3 DNA sequence: TGTGCTAGCAGCCACCCCGGGGGGCGCGAGCAGTACTTC.

The chain couples TRBV3-1 to TRBJ2-7; no reliable D call. The V end was cut by 4 bases, the J end by 5 bases, with 30 bases between. The CDR3 totals 19 residues. CDR1 and CDR2 (germline): LGHDT, YNNKEL (reference sequence). The CDR3 here is CASSRSPLSSLAPPDEQYF. The DNA of the CDR3 is TGTGCCAGCAGCCGATCCCCCCTGAGCAGCCTGGCTCCGCCCGACGAGCAGTACTTC.

The chain employs TRBV4-1 and TRBJ2-3, with TRBD2 matching 9 bases. Germline V gene sequence: CDR1 MGHRA, CDR2 YSYEKL. The CDR3 loop spans 21 amino acids. J was trimmed by 2 bases and V by 0 bases; bases with no gene match: 18. CDR3 residues: CASSQEPGSSGGPTHTDTQYF. CDR3 DNA sequence: TGCGCCAGCAGCCAAGAACCAGGCTCGAGCGGGGGGCCAACCCACACAGATACGCAGTATTTT.

This clonotype has at least ten counts. V is TRBV2 and J is TRBJ2-1, with 10 bases lining up with TRBD2. This CDR3 has 15 amino acids. Trimming at V came to 4 bases and at J to 3 bases, leaving 3 bases not matched to a gene. Germline values: CDR1 SNHLY, CDR2 FYNNEI. The CDR3: CASSGGTSVYNEQFF. The CDR3 nucleotides are TGTGCCAGCAGTGGCGGGACTAGCGTCTACAATGAGCAGTTCTTC. The complete variable domain, with remaining parts taken from reference TRBV2 and TRBJ2-1, reads EPEVTQTPSHQVTQMGQEVILRCVPISNHLYFYWYRQILGQKVEFLVSFYNNEISEKSEIFDDQFSVERPDGSNFTLKIRSTKLEDSAMYFCASSGGTSVYNEQFFGPGTRLTVL.

The chain joins TRBV6-1 to TRBJ1-1; tentatively, D is TRBD1 (6 bases). Trimming removed 4 bases at V and 12 bases at J, with 12 bases between. This CDR3 contains 11 residues. The germline V gene has CDR1 MNHNS and CDR2 SASEGT. CDR3 coding DNA: TGTGCCAGCAGTGGACAGGTTTTGACTTTCTTT. This sequence encodes CASSGQVLTFF.

V and J are TRBV13 and TRBJ2-1; TRBD2 aligns across 11 bases. Gene TRBJ2-7 matches the end of the DNA better, so the J call may be wrong. CDR1 and CDR2 from the germline V gene are PRHDT and FYEKMQ (reference sequence). This CDR3 spans 16 amino acids. The CDR3 loop is CASSAPRLAGNNEQYF. CDR3 sequence (DNA): TGTGCCAGCAGCGCCCCGCGACTAGCGGGGAACAATGAGCAGTACTTC.

This clonotype was detected many times. The chain links TRBV7-2 to TRBJ2-1; TRBD2 is a possible D gene (5 bases). From germline, CDR1 is SGHTA and CDR2 FQGNSA. The CDR3 spans 16 residues. V dropped 8 bases and J dropped 3 bases, with 20 bases sitting between them. CDR3 in DNA: TGTGCCAGCGCCCTCACTAGAGTATTAAGCTACAATGAGCAGTTCTTC. Translating it yields CASALTRVLSYNEQFF.

The chain carries TRBV19 and TRBJ1-1, with unresolved D. The V end lost 3 bases, the J end lost 9 bases, and 17 bases lay between the germline ends. CDR3 length: 14 residues. Germline-derived CDR1 and CDR2 are LNHDA and SQIVND (reference sequence). In DNA, the CDR3 is TGTGCCAGTAGTATTGGCCCGAATGCTCGGCAAGCTTTCTTT. Residues: CASSIGPNARQAFF. Complete variable domain (other parts from reference TRBV19 and TRBJ1-1): DGGITQSPKYLFRKEGQNVTLSCEQNLNHDAMYWYRQDPGQGLRLIYYSQIVNDFQKGDIAEGYSVSREKKESFPLTVTSAQKNPTAFYLCASSIGPNARQAFFGQGTRLTVV.

A few counts support this clonotype. V usage is TRBV12-3 or TRBV12-4 and J usage is TRBJ1-5, with a tentative D call TRBD1 (6 bases). V lost 2 bases, J lost 2 bases, and 13 bases lay in between. The CDR3 covers 16 residues. This chain's CDR3 is CASSLYGGAGNQPQHF. The CDR3 bases are TGTGCCAGCAGTTTATATGGGGGGGCAGGCAATCAGCCCCAGCATTTT.

This clonotype was seen a few times. The J gene is TRBJ2-1, the V gene TRBV3-1; weak D call: TRBD2 (6 bases). V was clipped by 4 bases and J by 8 bases, with 18 bases between them. Germline V gives CDR1 LGHDT, CDR2 YNNKEL (reference sequence). The CDR3 has 15 residues. The CDR3 here is CASSLRQRGGHEQFF. CDR3 nucleotides: TGTGCCAGCAGCCTTAGACAGAGGGGAGGTCATGAGCAGTTCTTC.

The genes are TRBV7-8 and TRBJ2-1; D might be TRBD1 (6 bases). Trimming left V 5 bases short and J 4 bases short, with 30 bases between. The germline CDR1 and CDR2 sequences are SGHVS and FQNEAQ. This CDR3 comprises 20 residues. The CDR3 is CASSPDRQALPLMIYNEQFF. CDR3 DNA: TGTGCCAGCAGCCCCGACAGACAGGCTCTCCCCCTTATGATATACAATGAGCAGTTCTTC.

This chain links TRBV28 with TRBJ1-1; 8 bases agree with TRBD1. Germline CDR1 reads MDHEN; CDR2 reads SYDVKM. The J segment lost 3 bases and the V segment lost 11 bases, leaving 14 bases of the junction unmatched. The CDR3 length is 15 residues. The DNA of the CDR3 is TGTGCCGGCCGATCCGGGACAGGAGGTCACACTGAAGCTTTCTTT. It encodes CAGRSGTGGHTEAFF.

This clonotype was observed a few times. The CDR3 reads CASSQDPPQGIRETQYF. CDR3 sequence (DNA): TGTGCCAGCAGCCAAGATCCCCCACAGGGAATCCGGGAGACCCAGTACTTC. The V and J genes are TRBV14 and TRBJ2-5; TRBD1 might be the D (6 bases). Trimming removed 0 bases from V and 5 bases from J, with 19 bases in between. Germline values: CDR1 SGHDN, CDR2 FVKESK. There are 17 residues in the CDR3.

The genes are TRBV20-1 and TRBJ2-7, with 7 nucleotides matching TRBD1. CDR3 length: 17 amino acids. Germline lookup yields CDR1 DFQATT and CDR2 SNEGSKA (reference sequence). V lost 3 bases, J lost 3 bases, and 17 bases stayed unmatched. CDR3 amino acids: CSASSSEGTASIYEQYF. In nucleotides, the CDR3 is TGCAGTGCTAGTTCTTCAGAAGGGACAGCTTCAATCTACGAGCAGTACTTC.

This clonotype was picked up a small number of times. V is TRBV11-2 and J is TRBJ2-7; D call uncertain. The CDR3 has 13 residues. CDR1 is SGHAT and CDR2 is FQNNGV in the germline V gene. Trimming removed 4 bases at V and 4 bases at J, with 11 bases between. CDR3 protein: CASSSRRLYEQYF. Here the CDR3 DNA reads TGTGCCAGCAGCTCCCGTCGATTGTACGAGCAGTACTTC.

The chain employs TRBV10-3 and TRBJ2-2; D may be TRBD2 (6 bases). Trimming cost V 6 bases and J 7 bases, with 12 bases left between them. Germline V gives CDR1 ENHRY, CDR2 SYGVKD. The CDR3 totals 13 residues. The CDR3 sequence is CAIRREFGGELFF. The CDR3 nucleotides are TGTGCCATCAGACGGGAGTTCGGCGGGGAGCTGTTTTTT.

As regards this clonotype: A read error may be the cause here, since a much bigger clone is one base away. The rearrangement joins TRBV7-6 to TRBJ2-3; a weak D match, TRBD1 (5 bases). Germline loops: CDR1 SGHVS, CDR2 FNYEAQ. CDR3 length equals 15 residues. As DNA, the CDR3 is TGTGCCAGCAGCTTAGATCGGCAGGGAACAGATACGCAGTCTTTT. This sequence encodes CASSLDRQGTDTQSF.

The chain couples TRBV11-3 to TRBJ2-1; TRBD2 agrees at 8 bases. The CDR3 loop spans 15 amino acids. From germline, CDR1 is SGHNT and CDR2 YENEEA. Unmatched junction bases numbered 4, after V lost 1 base and J lost 5 bases. The CDR3 region is CASSLAGGPDNEQFF. The CDR3 DNA follows: TGTGCCAGCAGCTTAGCGGGAGGGCCGGACAATGAGCAGTTCTTC.

The rearrangement links TRBV28 to TRBJ2-4; 7 nucleotides agree with TRBD1. In germline, CDR1 is MDHEN, CDR2 SYDVKM. The CDR3 extends over 20 amino acids. The J segment lost 0 bases and the V segment lost 5 bases, leaving 19 bases of the junction unmatched. In DNA, the CDR3 is TGTGCCAGCAGTCCGACAGGGTTTGGGACCCTTCATATAGCCAAAAACATTCAGTACTTC. Residues: CASSPTGFGTLHIAKNIQYF.